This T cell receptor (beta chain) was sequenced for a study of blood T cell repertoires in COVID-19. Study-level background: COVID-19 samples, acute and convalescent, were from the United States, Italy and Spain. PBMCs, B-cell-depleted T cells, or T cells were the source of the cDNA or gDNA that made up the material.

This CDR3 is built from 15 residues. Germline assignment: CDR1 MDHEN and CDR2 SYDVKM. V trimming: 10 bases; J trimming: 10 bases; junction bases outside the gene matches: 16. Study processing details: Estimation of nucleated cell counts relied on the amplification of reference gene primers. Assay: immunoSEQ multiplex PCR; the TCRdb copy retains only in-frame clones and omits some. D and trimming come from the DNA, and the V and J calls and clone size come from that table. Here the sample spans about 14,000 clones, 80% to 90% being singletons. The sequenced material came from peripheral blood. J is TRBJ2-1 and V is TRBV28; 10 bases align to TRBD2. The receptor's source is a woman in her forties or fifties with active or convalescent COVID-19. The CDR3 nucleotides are TGTGCCATCCGAACCGGGACTAGCGATGGTGGGGAGCAGTTCTTC. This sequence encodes CAIRTGTSDGGEQFF.